The table lists the clone carrying this T cell receptor beta chain with a few counts. Amplified TCR beta CDR3 regions came from RNA transcripts. The TCR CDR3 was amplified in a first-round RT-PCR using the HTBI primer set. MiXCR was run by TCRdb on the multiplex PCR reads, yielding one entry per CDR3 protein. The data contain 300,000 to 350,000 distinct CDR3 sequences, about 15% of them singletons. These data originate in a study of T cells in Graves' hyperthyroidism and ophthalmopathy. Sequenced: blood. The TCR was taken from a woman aged 25 to 45 with Graves' hyperthyroidism.

The CDR3 loop reads CASSSSPGEQFF. The CDR3 region has the DNA TGTGCCAGCAGTTCCTCTCCAGGGGAGCAGTTCTTC. The genes are TRBV28 and TRBJ2-1, with a tentative D call TRBD1 (5 bases). The germline gives CDR1 MDHEN, CDR2 SYDVKM. V was shortened by 4 bases and J by 10 bases, with 11 bases between the two germline ends. The CDR3 extends over 12 amino acids.